This T cell receptor (beta chain) was profiled in a study of vaccination and CD4 T cells after COVID-19. At the level of the study: Post-COVID sampling occurred a median about 110 days after diagnosis (range 35 to 161). Control cultures were given a CEFX pool, an HIV-1 Nef pool, or no peptide.

The study sequenced cultured CD4+ T cell DNA using the Oncomine TCR Beta short-read assay. DNA came from CD4+ T cells after culture. TCRdb re-called the PCR reads with MiXCR, one entry per CDR3 protein. Among roughly 8,400 distinct CDR3 sequences listed, under 35% were seen once. V was shortened by 7 bases and J by 1 base, with 4 bases between the two germline ends. The CDR3 extends over 10 amino acids. Germline CDR1 is SQVTM and CDR2 is ANQGSEA. Treatment meaning: roughly ten-day PBMC culture with coronavirus spike peptide pools or control peptides (ViraFEST assay). From the unexposed donor, CD4+ T cells were collected ahead of the COVID-19 pandemic (2011-2018). ViraFEST enlarged antigen-specific T cell populations with peptide pools and afterwards sequenced TCRs. These CD4+ T cells came from roughly 10-day cultures by negative selection. As to this clonotype: The antigen remains unidentified.

Sequencing used CD4+ T cells from blood, cultured in vitro. The receptor's source is a human donor in good health. V usage is TRBV29-1 and J usage is TRBJ1-1; D gene unclear. The CDR3 reads CSGQNTEAFF. Here the CDR3 DNA reads TGCAGCGGACAGAACACTGAAGCTTTCTTT.